One T cell receptor beta chain is described in this entry. Its binding antigen is unknown. No per-base quality is available; no much larger clone lies one base away. The treatment or condition label of this sample denotes: in vitro stimulation with specific CMV peptide epitopes to enrich CMV-specific T cells. The CDR3 runs 14 residues from the cysteine to the phenylalanine. Just CDR3 DNA is preserved here, 42 bases in frame from base 1. V lost 7 bases and J lost 2 bases; the stretch between them is 17 bases long. Sequences DFQATT (CDR1) and SNEGSKA (CDR2) are obtained from the germline V gene (reference sequence). This sample is part of a study of T cell repertoires in cytomegalovirus infection (dated by TCRdb to between 2018 and 2020). In the study overall: Recently identified HLA-C-restricted CMV epitopes, whose presentation resists viral immunomodulation, were targeted by peptide stimulations together with well-studied HLA-B-restricted epitopes. Donor HLA type was relevant to the analysis, as public TCR beta signatures indicated carriage of CMV infection together with the matching HLA type. What the research found in general, with its limitations: In both this cohort and an independent cohort of approximately 350 donors, the cumulative frequency of public TCR beta family members distinguished carriers of CMV infection plus the relevant HLA type. The ex vivo response was dominated by HLA-C-restricted CMV-specific TCR beta clonotypes, which also provided the single most frequent clonotype in two of eight donors.

Sequenced on an Illumina HiSeq 1500. TCRdb redid the processing of the public reads, applying fastp at Q25 and MiXCR, and retained in-frame beta chains. Each CDR3 protein appears once, grouped with its most common genes and DNA. Across this sample there are around 360,000 distinct CDR3 sequences, with around a third seen only once. The top ten clonotypes cover 13% of the sample. The rearrangement combines TRBV20-1 with TRBJ1-1; TRBD1 could be the D gene, as 5 bases match. The receptor was derived from a human donor in good health (CMV status not recorded). Some clones in this sample may be carry-over from other donors' samples. Sample: cultured PBMCs, taken from culture after CMV antigen stimulation. The CDR3 region has the sequence CSGGGGSPNTEAFF. The DNA sequence is TGCAGTGGGGGGGGAGGGAGTCCAAACACTGAAGCTTTCTTT.